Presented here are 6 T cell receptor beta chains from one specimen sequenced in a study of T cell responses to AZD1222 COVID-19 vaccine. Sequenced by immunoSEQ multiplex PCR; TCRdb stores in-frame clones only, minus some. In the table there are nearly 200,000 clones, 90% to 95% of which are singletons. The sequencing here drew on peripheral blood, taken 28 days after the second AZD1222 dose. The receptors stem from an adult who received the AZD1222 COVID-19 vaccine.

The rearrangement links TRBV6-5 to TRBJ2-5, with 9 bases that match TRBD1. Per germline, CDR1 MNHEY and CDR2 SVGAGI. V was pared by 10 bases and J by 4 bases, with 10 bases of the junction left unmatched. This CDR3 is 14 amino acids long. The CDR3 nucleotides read TGTGCCACTCGCAGACAGGGGGTGGGAGAGACCCAGTACTTC. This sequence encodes CATRRQGVGETQYF.

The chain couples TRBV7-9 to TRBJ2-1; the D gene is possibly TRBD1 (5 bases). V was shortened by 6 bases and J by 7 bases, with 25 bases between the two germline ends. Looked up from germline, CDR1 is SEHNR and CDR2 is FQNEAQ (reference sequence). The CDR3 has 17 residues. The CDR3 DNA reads TGTGCCAGCAGGATGGGGCAGAAGGGGCTTGTGGGGAATGAGCAGTTCTTC. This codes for CASRMGQKGLVGNEQFF.

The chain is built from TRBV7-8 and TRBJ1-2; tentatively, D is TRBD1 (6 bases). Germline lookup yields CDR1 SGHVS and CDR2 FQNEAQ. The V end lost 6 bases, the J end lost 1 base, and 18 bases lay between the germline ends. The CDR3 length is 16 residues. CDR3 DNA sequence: TGTGCCAGCAGTTTTACCACGGGACAAAATAACTATGGCTACACCTTC. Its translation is CASSFTTGQNNYGYTF.

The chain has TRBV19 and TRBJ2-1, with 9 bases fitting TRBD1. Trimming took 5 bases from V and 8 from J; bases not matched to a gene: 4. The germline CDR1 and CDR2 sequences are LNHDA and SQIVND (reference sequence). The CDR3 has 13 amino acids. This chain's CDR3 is CASSPGTGYEQFF. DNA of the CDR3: TGTGCCAGTAGTCCTGGGACAGGGTATGAGCAGTTCTTC. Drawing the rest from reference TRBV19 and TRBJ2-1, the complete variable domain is DGGITQSPKYLFRKEGQNVTLSCEQNLNHDAMYWYRQDPGQGLRLIYYSQIVNDFQKGDIAEGYSVSREKKESFPLTVTSAQKNPTAFYLCASSPGTGYEQFFGPGTRLTVL.

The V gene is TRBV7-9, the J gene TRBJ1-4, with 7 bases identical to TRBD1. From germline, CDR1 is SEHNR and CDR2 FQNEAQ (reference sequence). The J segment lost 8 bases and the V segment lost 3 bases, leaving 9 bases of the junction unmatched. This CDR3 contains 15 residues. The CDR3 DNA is TGTGCCAGCAGCTTCTTCCAGGGGGGAGTAGAAAAACTGTTTTTT. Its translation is CASSFFQGGVEKLFF.

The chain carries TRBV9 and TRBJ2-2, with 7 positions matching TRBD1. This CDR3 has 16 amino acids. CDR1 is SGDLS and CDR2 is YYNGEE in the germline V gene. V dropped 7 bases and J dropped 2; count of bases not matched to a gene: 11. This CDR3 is CASSWTGSTNTGELFF. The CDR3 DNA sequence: TGTGCCAGCTCGTGGACAGGTTCCACAAACACCGGGGAGCTGTTTTTT.